This is a list of T cell receptor beta chains from one sample in a study of blood T cell repertoires in COVID-19. The assay was immunoSEQ multiplex PCR, and TCRdb's table has in-frame clones only and misses some. The sample consists of 150,000 to 200,000 clones, about 75% of them appearing once. Sequenced sample: peripheral blood. All receptors come from an older woman with acute or convalescent COVID-19. The CDR3 runs from the conserved cysteine through the conserved F or W.

cdr3_aa j_call v_call
CASSLTSGRVNEQFF TRBJ2-1 TRBV6-2/TRBV6-3
CASSQEGDRGYTDTQYF TRBJ2-3 TRBV4-1
CASSFWTGLNTEAFF TRBJ1-1 TRBV5-1
CASSQDSAGGPDTQYF TRBJ2-3 TRBV4-1
CASSAGQGRDEQFF TRBJ2-1 TRBV5-1
CASSRGQNNQPQHF TRBJ1-5 TRBV6-5
CASSLLAGEADTQYF TRBJ2-3 TRBV7-2
CASTPGLANHEQYF TRBJ2-7 TRBV4-2
CATSRGRQFEAFF TRBJ1-1 TRBV15
CASSFTFGADTQYF TRBJ2-3 TRBV7-2
CASAVQHFEAFF TRBJ1-1 TRBV2
CASSISGGTEAFF TRBJ1-1 TRBV5-1
CASSLGSGRGHFF TRBJ2-1 TRBV5-6
CASRNTDGRGGEQYF TRBJ2-7 TRBV19
CAIRGQGASGNTIYF TRBJ1-3 TRBV10-3
CASSSWTGTNYGYTF TRBJ1-2 TRBV5-1
CASSQDATGGYQPQHF TRBJ1-5 TRBV4-1
CASSVRTRSVQFF TRBJ2-1 TRBV7-9
CASSLLQGSNQPQHF TRBJ1-5 TRBV7-2
CATSRDVLAKETQYF TRBJ2-5 TRBV15
CASRGAAEQFF TRBJ2-1 TRBV3-1/TRBV3-2
CAFERIYTNEQFF TRBJ2-1 TRBV30
CASSQGWGDQPQHF TRBJ1-5 TRBV3-1/TRBV3-2
CASIMFGMAGDEQFF TRBJ2-1 TRBV6-5
CASSFLAEDQGTDTQYF TRBJ2-3 TRBV11-3
CATSDRLAGTNEQFF TRBJ2-1 TRBV24-1
CASNLYSNQPQHF TRBJ1-5 TRBV19
CASRSTGQSEAFF TRBJ1-1 TRBV2